The source of this TCR beta chain is a study of T cell responses to AZD1222 COVID-19 vaccine. Whole-study results and caveats: Targeting of unmutated variant regions was reportedly seen in nearly half of spike-specific TCRs. Clonal diversity may have been underestimated in mostly white British donors.

In the case of this clone: Its antigen remains unknown.

V dropped 2 bases and J dropped 6 bases, with 10 bases sitting between them. Per germline, CDR1 SGHVS and CDR2 FQNEAQ. The CDR3 is 14 amino acids. Assay: immunoSEQ multiplex PCR; the TCRdb copy retains only in-frame clones and omits some. Among about 100,000 clones listed, roughly 90% were seen once. The chain is built from TRBV7-8 and TRBJ1-4, with D unclear. The sample consisted of peripheral blood, taken 28 days after the second AZD1222 dose. This receptor was taken from an adult who received the AZD1222 COVID-19 vaccine. The DNA of the CDR3 is TGTGCCAGCAGCTTACGGGAAACAGATGAAAAACTGTTTTTT. It encodes CASSLRETDEKLFF.